This TCR beta chain was retrieved from a study of regulatory T cells in long-lasting Graves disease. Time point here: newly diagnosed GD, antithyroid drugs for less than 3 months. PBMC-derived RNA was used for the TCR library. Findings and caveats of the study: TCR diversity was lower in persistent Graves' patients than in newly diagnosed ones.

The CDR3 covers 14 residues. The germline CDR1 and CDR2 sequences are MNHEY and SMNVEV (reference sequence). The ends lost 8 bases at V and 4 bases at J; junction bases unmatched: 3. Investigators prepared the TCR beta libraries by applying iRepertoire HTBI primers and Arm-PCR of CDR3 regions. TCRdb ran MiXCR on the multiplex PCR reads and lists one entry per CDR3 protein. The data show roughly 350,000 distinct CDR3 sequences, 15% to 20% seen once. Notes on this clonotype: The target antigen is unknown.

The same sample was also studied in work on T cells in Graves' hyperthyroidism and ophthalmopathy.

This sequence was found in a woman aged 18-30 years with Graves disease. Sequencing used peripheral blood mononuclear cells (PBMCs), obtained at new diagnosis, from a patient treated with antithyroid drugs. V usage is TRBV27 and J usage is TRBJ2-3; 13 nucleotides line up with TRBD2. The CDR3: CASGTSGGADTQYF. The DNA for the CDR3 is TGTGCCAGCGGTACTAGCGGGGGGGCAGATACGCAGTATTTT.